This TCR beta chain was retrieved from a study of T cells in localized non-small cell lung cancer. Broader study findings: For the top 100 tumor clones, a median about 62 also appeared in adjacent lung. Without multi-region sequencing, intratumor heterogeneity could not be excluded.

Of note for this clone: Its antigen is not identified.

TCRdb's copy holds only in-frame clones and misses some; the assay was immunoSEQ multiplex PCR. The sample contains about 43,000 clones, over 75% of which appear only once. V shed 1 base and J shed 6 bases, with 13 bases lying between them. This CDR3 has 14 residues. The germline V gene encodes CDR1 LNHDA and CDR2 SQIVND (reference sequence). Material: PBMCs, obtained before any cancer treatment. This TCR was recovered from a woman between 35 and 70 years old with stage II lung adenocarcinoma. This chain connects TRBV19 to TRBJ2-7; possible D gene TRBD1, 6 bases. CDR3 sequence reads: CASSIGQGSGEQYF. DNA for the CDR3: TGTGCCAGTAGTATAGGCCAGGGGTCCGGCGAGCAGTACTTC. The full variable domain, in which reference TRBV19 and TRBJ2-7 provide the parts outside the CDR3, is DGGITQSPKYLFRKEGQNVTLSCEQNLNHDAMYWYRQDPGQGLRLIYYSQIVNDFQKGDIAEGYSVSREKKESFPLTVTSAQKNPTAFYLCASSIGQGSGEQYFGPGTRLTVT.